The 7 T cell receptor beta chains below were found in one sample sequenced in a study of blood T cell repertoires in COVID-19. Profiling relied on immunoSEQ multiplex PCR, and the TCRdb table lists in-frame clones only, not all of them. The profile shows roughly 300,000 clones, over 75% of them singletons. Sequencing input: peripheral blood. The receptors were gathered from a man between 18 and 35 years old with active or convalescent COVID-19.

V gene TRBV9 combines with J gene TRBJ2-7; D is ambiguous. Between the trimmed V and J ends, which lost 0 bases and 0 bases, there was a span of 10 bases. Germline V CDR1 and CDR2: SGDLS, YYNGEE. The CDR3 consists of 15 residues. The CDR3 protein is CASSVGPLDSYEQYF. CDR3 in DNA: TGTGCCAGCAGCGTAGGTCCACTCGACTCCTACGAGCAGTACTTC.

V usage is TRBV6-1 and J usage is TRBJ1-2, with 11 bases fitting TRBD1. V was clipped by 1 base and J by 6 bases; unmatched bases: 4. The CDR3 is 15 amino acids. In germline, CDR1 is MNHNS, CDR2 SASEGT. The CDR3 protein is CASSEGDRGWDGYTF. In nucleotides, the CDR3 is TGTGCCAGCAGTGAAGGGGACAGGGGGTGGGATGGCTACACCTTC.

The rearrangement links TRBV12-3 or TRBV12-4 to TRBJ1-1; D may be TRBD1 (5 bases). The CDR3 has 12 residues. Between the trimmed V and J ends, which lost 3 bases and 6 bases, there was a span of 8 bases. The CDR3 loop reads CASSFTGAEAFF. In DNA form, the CDR3 reads TGTGCCAGCAGTTTCACGGGGGCTGAAGCTTTCTTT.

This chain connects TRBV18 to TRBJ1-5, with TRBD1 matching over 8 bases. V was clipped by 3 bases and J by 1 base; unmatched bases: 5. In germline, CDR1 is KGHSH, CDR2 LQKENI. This CDR3 has 16 amino acids. The CDR3 coding sequence is TGTGCCAGCTCACCTCAGGACAGGGCGAGCAATCAGCCCCAGCATTTT. Translation gives CASSPQDRASNQPQHF.

The table lists this clone with a count of one. The rearrangement links TRBV5-5 to TRBJ1-5; no clear D. The V and J ends lost 2 bases and 4 bases respectively, with 13 bases between them. The germline V gene encodes CDR1 SGHKS and CDR2 YYEKEE (reference sequence). The CDR3 has 15 residues. The CDR3 nucleotides are TGTGCCAGCAGCTTTGGGAGAGGTCCGAATCAGCCCCAGCATTTT. Protein product: CASSFGRGPNQPQHF.

The V gene is TRBV5-1, the J gene TRBJ1-1, with D tentatively TRBD1 (5 bases). The CDR3 has 14 amino acids. V was clipped by 0 bases and J by 4 bases, with 10 bases between them. Germline V CDR1 and CDR2: SGHRS, YFSETQ. The CDR3 DNA reads TGCGCCAGCAGCTTGGAAGGGGAGGTCACTGAAGCTTTCTTT. It yields the protein CASSLEGEVTEAFF.

This chain links TRBV10-3 with TRBJ1-1; D remains unclear. CDR1 ENHRY and CDR2 SYGVKD come from the germline V gene. The CDR3 is made up of 13 amino acids. V was cut by 4 bases and J by 0 bases, with 6 bases left in between. This CDR3 is CAISGTVNTEAFF. The CDR3 DNA follows: TGTGCCATCAGTGGTACAGTGAACACTGAAGCTTTCTTT.